This T cell receptor beta chain was identified during a study of blood T cell repertoires in COVID-19. Turning to the study itself: Sites in the United States, Italy and Spain provided acute and convalescent COVID-19 samples. Sources were T cells, B-cell-depleted T cells, or PBMCs; the material itself was cDNA or gDNA.

V was shortened by 1 base and J by 3 bases, with 10 bases between the two germline ends. The CDR3 totals 14 residues. Looked up from germline, CDR1 is SGHRS and CDR2 is YFSETQ. How the authors handled the data: Counts of nucleated cells, estimated from reference gene primer amplification, were obtained. TCRdb's copy holds only in-frame clones and misses some; the assay was immunoSEQ multiplex PCR. From that table come the V and J calls and clone size; the DNA was used to work out D and trimming. This table holds 68,000 or so clones, 87% found once. The chain carries TRBV5-1 and TRBJ1-2, with no clear D. This sequence was found in a man aged 45 to 65 with active COVID-19. The sample taken for sequencing was peripheral blood. CDR3: CASSLSGSDYGYTF. The CDR3 DNA sequence: TGCGCCAGCAGCTTGTCAGGTTCCGACTATGGCTACACCTTC. The variable domain in full, completed from reference TRBV5-1 and TRBJ1-2, reads KAGVTQTPRYLIKTRGQQVTLSCSPISGHRSVSWYQQTPGQGLQFLFEYFSETQRNKGNFPGRFSGRQFSNSRSEMNVSTLELGDSALYLCASSLSGSDYGYTFGSGTRLTVV.